The 30 T cell receptor beta chains below were found in one sample sequenced in a study of identical twins. TCRdb fed the 5' RACE reads into MiXCR, producing one record per CDR3 protein. This sample has 460,000 or so distinct CDR3 sequences, with more than 13% found just once. In addition, the sample was reused for a study of yellow fever vaccine responses in identical twins.

Material: CD4+ T cells sorted from blood. The receptors come from a woman aged 18 to 35 in good health.

This clonotype showed up just a few times. V usage is TRBV28 and J usage is TRBJ2-1; 8 bases map to TRBD2. This CDR3 spans 19 amino acids. Trimming cost V 7 bases and J 0 bases; bases outside gene matches: 17. Looked up from germline, CDR1 is MDHEN and CDR2 is SYDVKM. The CDR3 loop reads CASTILPAKREYSYNEQFF. The CDR3 DNA reads TGTGCCAGCACCATCCTCCCGGCTAAGCGGGAGTACTCCTACAATGAGCAGTTCTTC.

This clonotype came up a few times. The genes are TRBV12-3 or TRBV12-4 and TRBJ2-7, with 11 bases aligning to TRBD1. The junction had 3 bases not matched to a gene; V was cut back by 2 bases and J by 3 bases. CDR3 length: 15 residues. The DNA of the CDR3 is TGTGCCAGCAGTTTATTTGGGACAGGGGGCTACGAGCAGTACTTC. Its translation is CASSLFGTGGYEQYF.

This chain links TRBV5-1 with TRBJ2-5; 8 nucleotides agree with TRBD1. V lost 4 bases, J lost 4 bases, and 9 bases stayed unmatched. The CDR3 is 15 residues long. From germline, CDR1 is SGHRS and CDR2 YFSETQ. The CDR3 DNA follows: TGCGCCAGCAGCCCAATCTCGACAGGGGCAGAGACCCAGTACTTC. The encoded protein is CASSPISTGAETQYF.

This clonotype was picked up many times. This chain joins TRBV27 and TRBJ2-7; 10 nucleotides agree with TRBD2. Germline V gene sequence: CDR1 MNHEY, CDR2 SMNVEV (reference sequence). V gave up 2 bases and J gave up 4 bases; unmatched junction bases: 2. The CDR3 totals 14 residues. CDR3 protein: CASSLEGLAYEQYF. Written as DNA, the CDR3 is TGTGCCAGCAGTTTAGAGGGACTAGCGTACGAGCAGTACTTC.

This chain uses TRBV7-9 with TRBJ2-5; TRBD1 matches at 9 bases. V lost 5 bases to trimming and J lost 2 bases; unmatched junction nucleotides: 6. The CDR3 length is 15 residues. Germline V gives CDR1 SEHNR, CDR2 FQNEAQ (reference sequence). The CDR3 is CASSQGQGLQETQYF. CDR3 DNA sequence: TGTGCCAGCAGCCAAGGACAGGGGCTTCAAGAGACCCAGTACTTC.

Ten or more counts support this clonotype. This rearrangement joins TRBV12-3 or TRBV12-4 to TRBJ2-7; D perhaps matches TRBD2 (5 bases). This CDR3 is 13 amino acids long. Between the trimmed V and J ends, which lost 2 bases and 6 bases, there was a span of 11 bases. This chain's CDR3 is CASSLFGLPEQYF. The CDR3 coding sequence is TGTGCCAGCAGTTTATTCGGACTCCCCGAGCAGTACTTC.

A few counts support this clonotype. This chain connects TRBV11-1 to TRBJ2-7; 7 bases align to TRBD1. The CDR3 extends over 19 amino acids. Trimming at V came to 5 bases and at J to 0 bases, leaving 19 bases not matched to a gene. Germline V gives CDR1 SGHAT, CDR2 FQDESV (reference sequence). CDR3 bases: TGTGCCAGCAGCCCCCCTCACAGGGGCCGAGGGGTTGGCTCCTACGAGCAGTACTTC. Translation gives CASSPPHRGRGVGSYEQYF.

V is TRBV7-2 and J is TRBJ2-1, with 7 bases identical to TRBD2. V trimming: 4 bases; J trimming: 9 bases; junction bases outside the gene matches: 12. The CDR3 runs to 15 residues. From germline, CDR1 is SGHTA and CDR2 FQGNSA. CDR3 amino acids: CASSSGLVGGPEQFF. The CDR3 region has the DNA TGTGCCAGCAGCTCCGGACTAGTCGGGGGACCTGAGCAGTTCTTC.

This clonotype was detected a few times. The chain carries TRBV6-1 and TRBJ2-1; D remains unclear. This CDR3 has 18 residues. CDR1 and CDR2 from the germline V gene are MNHNS and SASEGT. Trimming pared 1 base from V and 0 bases from J, leaving 16 bases between. The CDR3 DNA is TGTGCCAGCAGTGAAGATTTTTACTCCTATAGCTCCTACAATGAGCAGTTCTTC. This encodes CASSEDFYSYSSYNEQFF.

This chain uses TRBV27 with TRBJ2-7; D might be TRBD1 (6 bases). There are 14 residues in the CDR3. V lost 0 bases, J lost 2 bases, and 8 bases lay in between. CDR1 is MNHEY, CDR2 SMNVEV, per germline (reference sequence). Here the CDR3 reads CASSLSGQPYEQYF. As DNA, the CDR3 is TGTGCCAGCAGTTTATCCGGACAGCCCTACGAGCAGTACTTC.

J is TRBJ2-5 and V is TRBV5-1, with 7 positions matching TRBD1. J lost 3 bases, V lost 4 bases, and 3 bases had no gene match. Germline V CDR1 and CDR2: SGHRS, YFSETQ. The CDR3 loop spans 13 amino acids. The CDR3 nucleotides read TGCGCCAGCAGCATAGACAGGGAAGAGACCCAGTACTTC. This translates into CASSIDREETQYF.

This clonotype was detected only a few times. The chain couples TRBV29-1 to TRBJ2-5; TRBD1 is a possible D gene (5 bases). V lost 3 bases to trimming and J lost 5 bases, with 10 bases between them. This CDR3 comprises 12 residues. CDR1 and CDR2 (germline): SQVTM, ANQGSEA. The CDR3 DNA reads TGCAGCGTTGAGCCCTCAGGGGAGACCCAGTACTTC. It specifies CSVEPSGETQYF.

In its sample, this clonotype was seen a few times. The rearrangement joins TRBV5-1 to TRBJ2-1; 10 bases map to TRBD2. Germline V gives CDR1 SGHRS, CDR2 YFSETQ. The CDR3 spans 16 residues. With V trimmed by 4 bases and J by 8 bases, 12 bases remained unmatched. DNA of the CDR3: TGCGCCAGCAGCCGCTTAAAGAGCGGGGGGGCCGATGAGCAGTTCTTC. This gives the protein CASSRLKSGGADEQFF.

Only a few counts were recorded for this clonotype. V is TRBV10-1 and J is TRBJ2-1, with 10 bases that match TRBD2. V dropped 4 bases and J dropped 5; count of bases not matched to a gene: 5. This CDR3 spans 15 amino acids. Germline V lookup: CDR1 WNHNN, CDR2 SYGVQD (reference sequence). The CDR3 DNA sequence: TGCGCCAGCAGTGGTCCGGGACTAGCGAACAATGAGCAGTTCTTC. Translating gives CASSGPGLANNEQFF.

The rearrangement uses TRBV7-9 and TRBJ2-2; D is unclear. The ends were cut back, 4 bases at V and 3 bases at J, with 9 bases in the middle. The CDR3 runs 14 residues. Germline assignment: CDR1 SEHNR and CDR2 FQNEAQ (reference sequence). Here the CDR3 reads CASSSREYTGELFF. The DNA of the CDR3 is TGTGCCAGCAGCTCTCGAGAATACACCGGGGAGCTGTTTTTT.

This chain connects TRBV3-1 to TRBJ2-5; no clear D gene. The CDR3 is 12 residues long. V was clipped by 2 bases and J by 5 bases, with 6 bases between them. Germline V gene sequence: CDR1 LGHDT, CDR2 YNNKEL (reference sequence). DNA of the CDR3: TGTGCCAGCAGCCAAATCTCGGAGACCCAGTACTTC. Residues: CASSQISETQYF.

The V call is TRBV20-1, the J call TRBJ2-7, with D perhaps TRBD1 (9 bases). CDR1 DFQATT and CDR2 SNEGSKA come from the germline V gene (reference sequence). This CDR3 spans 15 amino acids. The V gene lost 3 bases and the J gene lost 13 bases, with 28 bases spanning the gap. CDR3: CSARDPGQGKLAEYF. The CDR3 coding sequence is TGCAGTGCTAGGGACCCGGGACAGGGCAAACTAGCGGAATACTTC.

The rearrangement uses TRBV20-1 and TRBJ2-5; 12 bases are shared with TRBD2. The trim removed 2 bases at V and 4 bases at J, leaving 5 bases unmatched. CDR3 size: 15 residues. Per germline, CDR1 DFQATT and CDR2 SNEGSKA (reference sequence). The CDR3 DNA sequence: TGCAGTGCTAGACCTAGCGGGAGGGCCGGAGAGACCCAGTACTTC. Translated: CSARPSGRAGETQYF.

Only a few counts were recorded for this clonotype. The chain carries TRBV10-3 and TRBJ1-1, with D unresolved. CDR1 and CDR2 from the germline V gene are ENHRY and SYGVKD. The CDR3 has 11 amino acids. V was trimmed by 6 bases and J by 1 base, leaving 3 bases between them. In nucleotides, the CDR3 is TGTGCCATCAGAGGGAACACTGAAGCTTTCTTT. Translated, it gives CAIRGNTEAFF.

The sample holds a few counts of this clonotype. The chain carries TRBV7-2 and TRBJ2-3; the D gene is possibly TRBD2 (6 bases). The germline CDR1 and CDR2 sequences are SGHTA and FQGNSA. The CDR3 has 15 amino acids. Trimming removed 1 base from V and 3 bases from J, with 11 bases in between. The CDR3 DNA is TGTGCCAGCAGCTTAGGGGGGGAGATGACAGATACGCAGTATTTT. Residues: CASSLGGEMTDTQYF.

The V and J genes are TRBV28 and TRBJ2-7, with no clear D. Trimming stripped 4 bases from V and 5 bases from J, with 12 bases between. The CDR3 contains 13 residues. Germline V gives CDR1 MDHEN, CDR2 SYDVKM. In DNA, the CDR3 is TGTGCCAGCAGTTCACTCCAAAGGAACGAGCAGTACTTC. This encodes CASSSLQRNEQYF. The whole variable domain, filled in from reference TRBV28 and TRBJ2-7, reads DVKVTQSSRYLVKRTGEKVFLECVQDMDHENMFWYRQDPGLGLRLIYFSYDVKMKEKGDIPEGYSVSREKKERFSLILESASTNQTSMYLCASSSLQRNEQYFGPGTRLTVT.

This clonotype was detected a few times. This chain links TRBV15 with TRBJ2-3; weak D call: TRBD2 (6 bases). Trimming pared 1 base from V and 4 bases from J, leaving 12 bases between. Germline V gene data show CDR1 as LNHNV and CDR2 as YYDKDF (reference sequence). The CDR3 has 15 amino acids. The CDR3 DNA reads TGTGCCACCAGCAGAGTATCGGGGGTGGCAGATACGCAGTATTTT. It encodes CATSRVSGVADTQYF.

This clonotype has a handful of counts. CDR3 in amino acids: CASAEERQTSLIAKNIQYF. The CDR3 DNA is TGTGCTAGTGCCGAAGAGCGGCAGACCTCCCTAATAGCCAAAAACATTCAGTACTTC. The chain combines TRBV12-5 with TRBJ2-4; TRBD2 might be the D (5 bases). The germline gives CDR1 LGHNT, CDR2 FRNRAP. The CDR3 loop spans 19 amino acids. Trimming stripped 7 bases from V and 0 bases from J, with 25 bases between.

The rearrangement links TRBV7-9 to TRBJ2-3; tentative D call: TRBD1 (5 bases). Trimming removed 1 base from V and 4 bases from J, with 12 bases in between. This CDR3 comprises 15 residues. The germline V gene encodes CDR1 SEHNR and CDR2 FQNEAQ (reference sequence). The DNA of the CDR3 is TGTGCCAGCAGCTTAGGGAGTGTGGGGCCAGATACGCAGTATTTT. It is translated as CASSLGSVGPDTQYF.

V gene TRBV5-1 combines with J gene TRBJ1-1, with 7 bases matching TRBD1. The CDR3 has 13 amino acids. The germline CDR1 and CDR2 sequences are SGHRS and YFSETQ. With 5 bases clipped from V and 4 bases from J, the junction kept 5 bases outside the gene matches. CDR3 sequence: CASSTGDRTEAFF. CDR3 in DNA: TGCGCCAGCAGTACAGGGGATCGCACTGAAGCTTTCTTT.

The chain couples TRBV6-5 to TRBJ2-4; D uncertain. The CDR3 has 14 residues. Germline CDR1 reads MNHEY; CDR2 reads SVGAGI. Deletions cut 2 bases from V and 4 bases from J, with 9 bases between. As DNA, the CDR3 is TGTGCCAGCAGTTACCAGACATTAAAAAACATTCAGTACTTC. It is translated as CASSYQTLKNIQYF.

The chain recombines TRBV4-3 with TRBJ2-7; D is uncertain. V lost 0 bases to trimming and J lost 6 bases, with 15 bases between them. This CDR3 is built from 15 residues. The germline V gene has CDR1 LGHNA and CDR2 YSLEER. CDR3 loop: CASSQELSPRAEQYF. The CDR3 coding sequence is TGCGCCAGCAGCCAAGAGTTATCTCCACGCGCCGAGCAGTACTTC.

This clonotype was seen repeatedly, ten times or more. The chain has TRBV29-1 and TRBJ2-5; the match to TRBD2 covers 9 bases. The CDR3 runs to 12 residues. J was trimmed by 5 bases and V by 4 bases; bases with no gene match: 2. Germline V gene lookup returns CDR1 SQVTM and CDR2 ANQGSEA. The CDR3 here is CSVVSGSETQYF. CDR3 nucleotide sequence: TGCAGCGTTGTTAGCGGGAGTGAGACCCAGTACTTC.

V and J are TRBV29-1 and TRBJ1-1, with no clear D. Germline V gives CDR1 SQVTM, CDR2 ANQGSEA. Trimming stripped 1 base from V and 4 bases from J, with 7 bases between. The CDR3 loop spans 12 amino acids. The CDR3, as DNA: TGCAGCGTTGAAGGGCAGATCACTGAAGCTTTCTTT. Its translation is CSVEGQITEAFF.

This clonotype was seen a handful of times. The rearrangement joins TRBV6-1 to TRBJ2-7; 10 bases map to TRBD2. Germline V gene data show CDR1 as MNHNS and CDR2 as SASEGT. The J segment lost 0 bases and the V segment lost 8 bases, leaving 4 bases of the junction unmatched. The CDR3 spans 14 residues. This CDR3 is CASFSGGTSYEQYF. CDR3 DNA sequence: TGTGCCAGCTTTAGCGGGGGGACCTCCTACGAGCAGTACTTC.